The rows below give T cell receptor beta chains drawn from one sample of a study of OX40 agonist ivuxolimab in advanced cancers. Repertoires were generated with immunoSEQ multiplex PCR, while TCRdb's copy carries only in-frame clones and drops some. This sample has 15,000 to 20,000 clones; about nine tenths occur once, and the top ten carry around a third. The sample was CD4+ or CD8+ T cells sorted from blood, taken in a trial of the OX40 agonist ivuxolimab. These receptor sequences come from an adult with an advanced solid tumor such as melanoma, head and neck, liver or kidney cancer. CDR3s include the opening cysteine and the closing phenylalanine or tryptophan. The order of the fields is D gene, CDR3 length, clone size, V gene, J gene, CDR3 protein, CDR3 DNA. A D gene is named only where the DNA matches it firmly. Not all rows give a size; the values are once, few, many and, for expanded clones, a class.

TRBD1	15	.	TRBV28	TRBJ2-1	CASQNRQGPYNEQFF	TGTGCCAGCCAAAATCGACAGGGACCCTACAATGAGCAGTTCTTC
.	11	.	TRBV28	TRBJ1-1	CAISGNTEAFF	TGTGCCATCTCAGGGAACACTGAAGCTTTCTTT
TRBD2	15	.	TRBV28	TRBJ2-1	CASSLWREGNNEQFF	TGTGCCAGCAGTTTGTGGCGGGAGGGGAACAATGAGCAGTTCTTC
TRBD2	14	.	TRBV5-1	TRBJ2-7	CASSLKRESYEQYF	TGCGCCAGCAGCTTAAAGCGGGAGTCCTACGAGCAGTACTTC
.	17	.	TRBV4-3	TRBJ2-1	CASSQGSVTNSYNEQFF	TGCGCCAGCAGCCAAGGGTCGGTAACCAATTCCTACAATGAGCAGTTCTTC
.	15	few	TRBV28	TRBJ2-3	CASSLLPQSSDTQYF	TGTGCCAGCAGTTTACTTCCACAGTCCTCCGATACGCAGTATTTT
.	13	few	TRBV28	TRBJ2-7	CASSPTVSYEQYF	TGTGCCAGCAGTCCGACAGTTTCCTACGAGCAGTACTTC
TRBD1	13	.	TRBV27	TRBJ2-1	CASRTGGFYEQFF	TGTGCCAGCAGGACAGGGGGCTTCTATGAGCAGTTCTTC
TRBD1	16	.	TRBV9	TRBJ2-3	CASSVFAQGAADTQYF	TGTGCCAGCAGCGTATTTGCGCAGGGGGCGGCAGATACGCAGTATTTT
TRBD1	15	.	TRBV19	TRBJ2-7	CASSYDRAFSYEQYF	TGTGCCAGTAGTTACGACAGGGCCTTTTCCTACGAGCAGTACTTC
.	13	.	TRBV6-5	TRBJ2-1	CASSSGLRNEQFF	TGTGCCAGCAGTTCAGGGCTTAGGAATGAGCAGTTCTTC
.	15	.	TRBV2	TRBJ2-7	CASSEEGSGSYEQYF	TGTGCCAGCAGTGAAGAGGGATCCGGGTCCTACGAGCAGTACTTC
.	16	.	TRBV30	TRBJ1-3	CAWSETGPHSGNTIYF	TGTGCCTGGAGTGAGACAGGCCCGCACTCTGGAAACACCATATATTTT
.	17	.	TRBV4-1	TRBJ2-4	CASSQTGGVYPKNIQYF	TGCGCCAGCAGCCAAACGGGCGGGGTATACCCCAAAAACATTCAGTACTTC
TRBD2	16	.	TRBV11-2	TRBJ2-3	CASSGRTSGTSDTQYF	TGTGCCAGCAGCGGAAGGACTAGCGGAACCTCAGATACGCAGTATTTT
.	13	.	TRBV28	TRBJ2-7	CASSRGQGYEQYF	TGTGCCAGCAGTCGTGGGCAGGGCTACGAGCAGTACTTC
.	16	.	TRBV7-9	TRBJ2-1	CASSSLALSSYNEQFF	TGTGCCAGCAGCTCTTTAGCGCTCAGCTCCTACAATGAGCAGTTCTTC
TRBD1	15	.	TRBV4-3	TRBJ2-7	CASSWGQGGNYEQYF	TGCGCCAGCAGCTGGGGACAGGGAGGAAACTACGAGCAGTACTTC
.	13	.	TRBV6-6	TRBJ1-2	CASSDPGRYGYTF	TGTGCCAGCAGTGACCCAGGGCGTTATGGCTACACCTTC
.	12	.	TRBV13	TRBJ1-5	CASAPRGQPQHF	TGTGCCAGCGCTCCTCGCGGCCAGCCCCAGCATTTT
.	12	.	TRBV9	TRBJ2-1	CASSTDYNEQFF	TGTGCCAGCAGTACTGATTACAATGAGCAGTTCTTC
.	15	.	TRBV10-3	TRBJ1-1	CAISHADRLYTEAFF	TGTGCCATCAGTCACGCTGACAGGCTCTACACTGAAGCTTTCTTT
TRBD1	14	.	TRBV7-2	TRBJ2-3	CASSFGQGGDTQYF	TGTGCCAGCAGCTTTGGACAGGGGGGGGATACGCAGTATTTT
.	18	.	TRBV5-1	TRBJ2-6	CASSSEGPTISGANVLTF	TGCGCCAGCAGCTCGGAGGGACCAACCATATCTGGGGCCAACGTCCTGACTTTC
.	16	.	TRBV9	TRBJ2-2	CASSVGGSPPAGELFF	TGTGCCAGCAGCGTAGGTGGTAGCCCCCCAGCCGGGGAGCTGTTTTTT
TRBD1	14	.	TRBV5-1	TRBJ2-1	CASSKDRGRGEQFF	TGCGCCAGCAGCAAGGACAGGGGGCGAGGGGAGCAGTTCTTC
.	11	once	TRBV6-5	TRBJ2-7	CASSESYEQYF	TGTGCCAGCAGCGAATCCTACGAGCAGTACTTC
.	15	.	TRBV7-9	TRBJ2-7	CASSPLTGSSYEQYF	TGTGCCAGCAGCCCCCTAACAGGGTCCTCCTACGAGCAGTACTTC
.	13	.	TRBV13	TRBJ2-5	CASSLGRPLAQYF	TGTGCCAGCAGCCTGGGACGGCCACTGGCCCAGTACTTC
TRBD1	15	.	TRBV28	TRBJ2-7	CAATSPRQGAYEQYF	TGTGCCGCCACGTCACCGAGACAGGGGGCTTACGAGCAGTACTTC
.	14	.	TRBV7-9	TRBJ1-5	CASSLGGGNQPQHF	TGTGCCAGCAGCTTAGGGGGAGGAAATCAGCCCCAGCATTTT
.	12	.	TRBV5-6	TRBJ1-6	CASSVISSPLHF	TGTGCCAGCAGCGTTATCAGTTCACCCCTCCACTTT
.	15	.	TRBV28	TRBJ2-1	CASSPGPISYNEQFF	TGTGCCAGCAGCCCCGGACCGATCTCCTACAATGAGCAGTTCTTC
.	15	.	TRBV7-2	TRBJ2-1	CASSFGRGAYNEQFF	TGTGCCAGCAGCTTCGGCAGGGGGGCGTACAATGAGCAGTTCTTC
TRBD2	18	.	TRBV25-1	TRBJ2-6	CASSESGTTPSGANVLTF	TGTGCCAGCAGTGAATCCGGGACTACCCCCTCTGGGGCCAACGTCCTGACTTTC
TRBD1	14	.	TRBV2	TRBJ1-4	CASSPGQPNEKLFF	TGTGCCAGCAGTCCGGGACAGCCTAATGAAAAACTGTTTTTT
TRBD2	15	few	TRBV7-3	TRBJ2-7	CASSLTAGLTYEQYF	TGTGCCAGCAGCTTAACGGCGGGACTAACCTACGAGCAGTACTTC
.	14	.	TRBV29-1	TRBJ1-2	CSVEGNRARRGYTF	TGCAGCGTTGAAGGTAACAGGGCCCGTCGTGGCTACACCTTC
TRBD1	14	.	TRBV7-9	TRBJ1-1	CASSLEGRTGEAFF	TGTGCCAGCAGCTTAGAGGGGAGGACAGGAGAAGCTTTCTTT
.	15	.	TRBV6-5	TRBJ1-1	CASSYSRDGRAEAFF	TGTGCCAGCAGTTACTCAAGGGACGGGCGGGCTGAAGCTTTCTTT
TRBD2	16	.	TRBV18	TRBJ2-1	CASSPPGLAGVGEQFF	TGTGCCAGCTCACCACCTGGACTAGCGGGAGTCGGGGAGCAGTTCTTC
TRBD2	17	.	TRBV9	TRBJ2-5	CASSAGLALQFGETQYF	TGTGCCAGCAGCGCAGGACTAGCACTACAGTTCGGAGAGACCCAGTACTTC
TRBD2	15	.	TRBV11-2	TRBJ2-1	CASSPPGLAGPEQFF	TGTGCCAGCAGCCCGCCGGGACTAGCGGGACCTGAGCAGTTCTTC
.	15	.	TRBV4-3	TRBJ1-3	CASSQDMDSGNTIYF	TGCGCCAGCAGCCAAGACATGGACTCTGGAAACACCATATATTTT
TRBD1	14	once	TRBV28	TRBJ1-5	CASTGTASNQPQHF	TGTGCCAGCACCGGGACAGCTAGCAATCAGCCCCAGCATTTT
TRBD2	14	.	TRBV4-3	TRBJ2-7	CASSQGLAGDEQYF	TGCGCCAGCAGCCAGGGACTAGCGGGAGACGAGCAGTACTTC
.	14	few	TRBV7-8	TRBJ2-7	CASSPPDRFDEQYF	TGTGCCAGCAGCCCTCCGGACCGTTTCGACGAGCAGTACTTC
TRBD1	13	few	TRBV7-2	TRBJ1-2	CASSPGTGDMVTF	TGTGCCAGCAGCCCCGGGACAGGGGATATGGTAACCTTC